The table lists the clone carrying this TCR beta chain with a few counts. A read error may produce the germline difference seen at one junction end. CDR3 size: 12 residues. CDR1 and CDR2 (germline): LNHDA, SQIVND (reference sequence). The data were taken from a study of blood T cell repertoires in COVID-19. Study context: Nucleic acid was either cDNA or gDNA, and it came from T cells, B-cell-depleted T cells, or PBMCs.

Authors' processing steps: Reference gene primer amplification in the assay estimated nucleated cell counts. Clones were read by immunoSEQ multiplex PCR, and TCRdb kept only the in-frame ones, dropping some. V, J and clone size reflect that table, while D and trimming were determined from the DNA. In the table there are about 220,000 clones, roughly 80% of which are singletons. Sequenced material: peripheral blood. The TCR originated in a woman in her 70s with acute or convalescent COVID-19. V gene TRBV19 combines with J gene TRBJ1-2; D is ambiguous. The CDR3, as DNA: TGTGCCAGTAGTATAGTTTCCCCCGGGGTTGGCTTC. Amino acids: CASSIVSPGVGF.